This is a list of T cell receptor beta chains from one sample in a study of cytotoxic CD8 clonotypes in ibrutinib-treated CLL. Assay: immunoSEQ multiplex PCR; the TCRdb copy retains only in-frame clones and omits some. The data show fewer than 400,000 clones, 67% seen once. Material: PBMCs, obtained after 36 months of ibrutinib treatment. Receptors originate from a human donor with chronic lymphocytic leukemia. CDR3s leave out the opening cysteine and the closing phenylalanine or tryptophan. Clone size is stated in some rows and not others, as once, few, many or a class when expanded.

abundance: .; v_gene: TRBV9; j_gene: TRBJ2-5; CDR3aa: ASSDWIGEAETQY
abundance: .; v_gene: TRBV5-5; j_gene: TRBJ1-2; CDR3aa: ASSLAGGQGGGYT
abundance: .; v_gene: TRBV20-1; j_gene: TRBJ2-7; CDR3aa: SADVLEQY
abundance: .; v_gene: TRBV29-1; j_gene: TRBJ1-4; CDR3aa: SVTFATNEKLF
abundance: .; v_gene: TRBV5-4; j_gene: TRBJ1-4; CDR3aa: ASSFGQSNEKLF
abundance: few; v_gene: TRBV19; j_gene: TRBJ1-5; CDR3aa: ASSPGHGVEPQH
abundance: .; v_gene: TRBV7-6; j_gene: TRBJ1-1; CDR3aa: ASSFSAPSRQGVWNTEAF
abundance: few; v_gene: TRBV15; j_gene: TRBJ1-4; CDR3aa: ATSLGSREKLF
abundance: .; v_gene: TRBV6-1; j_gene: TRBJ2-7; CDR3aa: ASSDSGVEQY
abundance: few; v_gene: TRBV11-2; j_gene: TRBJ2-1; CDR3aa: ASSLQSFEQF
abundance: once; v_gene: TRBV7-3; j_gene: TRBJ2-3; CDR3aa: ASSLGLAGGPSTDTQY
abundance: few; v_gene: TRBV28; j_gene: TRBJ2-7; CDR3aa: ASSLLESGGMAYEQY
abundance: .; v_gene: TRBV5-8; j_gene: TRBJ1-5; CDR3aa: ASSLALIWGSSNQPQH
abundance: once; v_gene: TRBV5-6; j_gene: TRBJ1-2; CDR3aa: ASSWGTGAYGYT
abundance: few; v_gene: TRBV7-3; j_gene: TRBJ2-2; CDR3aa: ASSYSPGELF
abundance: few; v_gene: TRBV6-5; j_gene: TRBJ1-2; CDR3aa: ASSYSGHGRGYT
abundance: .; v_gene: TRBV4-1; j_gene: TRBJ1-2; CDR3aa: ASSQDERYYGYT
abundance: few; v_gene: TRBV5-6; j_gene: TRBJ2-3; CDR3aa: ASSLFTDTQY
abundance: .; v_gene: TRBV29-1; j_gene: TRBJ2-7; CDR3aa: SVMSASYEQY
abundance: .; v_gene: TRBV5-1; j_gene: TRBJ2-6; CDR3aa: ASSTSTGQGSGANVLT
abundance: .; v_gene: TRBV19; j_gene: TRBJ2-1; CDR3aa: ASSIDLPAGAEQF
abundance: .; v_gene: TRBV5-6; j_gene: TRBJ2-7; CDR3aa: ASSLPGSRRGIYEQY
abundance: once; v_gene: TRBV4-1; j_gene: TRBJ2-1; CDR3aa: ASSRDGLGGWNEQF
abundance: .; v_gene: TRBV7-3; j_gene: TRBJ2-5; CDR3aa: ASSLLGSGQETQY
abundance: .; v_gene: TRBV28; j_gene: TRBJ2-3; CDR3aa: ASGYRTDTQY